The next 13 T cell receptor beta chains were all read from a single sample in a study of early T cells in non-severe SARS-CoV-2 infection. TCRdb independently ran MiXCR on the 5' RACE reads; one entry per CDR3 protein. Of around 50,000 distinct CDR3 sequences listed, less than 9.5% are singletons. The sequencing sample was made of whole blood. The receptors originated from an adult who was a healthcare worker with PCR-confirmed SARS-CoV-2 infection or an uninfected control (not recorded which).

This clonotype was observed at least ten times. The chain uses TRBV5-6 and TRBJ1-2; no firm D call. Trimming pared 0 bases from V and 7 bases from J, leaving 7 bases between. The CDR3 consists of 12 residues. The germline V gene encodes CDR1 SGHDT and CDR2 YYEEEE. CDR3 DNA sequence: TGTGCCAGCAGCTTGGCGAGGGTTGGCTACACCTTC. Its translation is CASSLARVGYTF.

This clonotype was seen at least ten times. This chain connects TRBV7-2 to TRBJ2-1; no definite D call. V gave up 0 bases and J gave up 10 bases, with 4 bases separating them. CDR3 length: 11 residues. Germline CDR1 and CDR2: SGHTA and FQGNSA. CDR3 sequence (DNA): TGTGCCAGCAGCTTAGCTTACGAGCAGTTCTTC. Encoded protein: CASSLAYEQFF.

J is TRBJ2-7 and V is TRBV20-1; 8 nucleotides line up with TRBD1. The V gene end was trimmed by 4 bases and the J gene end by 5 bases; junction bases not matched to a gene: 13. The CDR3 has 15 amino acids. The V gene's germline CDR1 is DFQATT and CDR2 SNEGSKA (reference sequence). CDR3 nucleotide sequence: TGCAGTGCTAACAATGACAGGGGCGCAGGAGACGAGCAGTACTTC. Translating gives CSANNDRGAGDEQYF.

There are many counts of this clonotype. This chain connects TRBV12-3 or TRBV12-4 to TRBJ1-2; D not certain. The CDR3 totals 14 residues. Trimming removed 2 bases at V and 0 bases at J, with 7 bases between. CDR3: CASSLLGPNYGYTF. As DNA, the CDR3 is TGTGCCAGCAGTTTATTAGGACCTAACTATGGCTACACCTTC.

This clonotype has at least ten counts. This rearrangement joins TRBV3-1 to TRBJ2-1, with TRBD2 identical over 9 bases. Trimming cost V 0 bases and J 3 bases; bases outside gene matches: 3. The CDR3 extends over 16 amino acids. Germline V lookup: CDR1 LGHDT, CDR2 YNNKEL (reference sequence). The CDR3 region is CASSQDAAGGYNEQFF. The CDR3 DNA follows: TGTGCCAGCAGCCAAGATGCAGCGGGGGGCTACAATGAGCAGTTCTTC.

This clonotype was seen repeatedly, ten times or more. This sequence joins TRBV4-1 and TRBJ2-5; weak D call: TRBD2 (6 bases). CDR1 and CDR2 from the germline V gene are MGHRA and YSYEKL. This CDR3 comprises 16 residues. The germline V and J ends were trimmed by 2 bases and 4 bases, with 17 bases remaining between them. CDR3 region: CASSQTGEPAGETQYF. In DNA, the CDR3 is TGCGCCAGCAGCCAAACGGGGGAACCGGCGGGAGAGACCCAGTACTTC.

This chain uses TRBV10-3 with TRBJ2-2; TRBD2 agrees at 11 bases. There are 17 residues in the CDR3. J was trimmed by 3 bases and V by 0 bases; bases with no gene match: 3. The germline V gene has CDR1 ENHRY and CDR2 SYGVKD. The CDR3 here is CAISESSGRGHTGELFF. DNA of the CDR3: TGTGCCATCAGTGAGTCTAGCGGGAGGGGACACACCGGGGAGCTGTTTTTT.

This clonotype was counted many times. The chain couples TRBV20-1 to TRBJ2-7, with 9 bases identical to TRBD1. The trim removed 6 bases at V and 7 bases at J, leaving 13 bases unmatched. This CDR3 comprises 14 residues. Looked up from germline, CDR1 is DFQATT and CDR2 is SNEGSKA (reference sequence). For the CDR3, the DNA is TGCAGTGCCGCACAAGGACAGGGGATCTCGGAGCAGTACTTC. Translated, it gives CSAAQGQGISEQYF.

This clonotype was counted many times. The chain carries TRBV10-3 and TRBJ2-7, with TRBD1 identical over 7 bases. The V and J ends lost 7 bases and 1 base, in that order; junction bases with no gene match: 7. This CDR3 has 14 amino acids. Germline V gene data show CDR1 as ENHRY and CDR2 as SYGVKD. This CDR3 is CAITGAQGSYEQYF. The CDR3 bases are TGTGCCATCACCGGAGCACAGGGGTCCTACGAGCAGTACTTC.

CDR3 region: CASSLAGGPSQPQHF. The DNA of the CDR3 is TGTGCCAGCAGCTTGGCTGGAGGGCCTAGCCAGCCCCAGCATTTT. J is TRBJ1-5 and V is TRBV7-2; no reliable D call. The CDR3 has 15 residues. From germline, CDR1 is SGHTA and CDR2 FQGNSA. V was pared by 3 bases and J by 7 bases, with 16 bases between.

This clonotype showed up many times. This rearrangement joins TRBV6-1 to TRBJ2-2, with D possibly matching TRBD1 (7 bases). Trimming took off 5 bases at V and 1 base at J, with 14 bases between the two ends. This CDR3 has 16 amino acids. CDR1 and CDR2 from the germline V gene are MNHNS and SASEGT. Written as DNA, the CDR3 is TGTGCCAGCAGTCCCCGCCAGGGGGGGAACACCGGGGAGCTGTTTTTT. It translates to CASSPRQGGNTGELFF.

This clonotype occurred many times. The chain couples TRBV3-1 to TRBJ2-7; D unresolved. CDR3 length: 12 amino acids. Germline V lookup: CDR1 LGHDT, CDR2 YNNKEL (reference sequence). V was shortened by 4 bases and J by 0 bases, with 4 bases between the two germline ends. The DNA of the CDR3 is TGTGCCAGCAGCCGCGGCTCCTACGAGCAGTACTTC. Translation: CASSRGSYEQYF.

The sample holds many counts of this clonotype. The chain links TRBV11-3 to TRBJ2-1, with D possibly TRBD2 on 7 matching bases. Trimming pared 8 bases from V and 7 bases from J, leaving 12 bases between. Germline CDR1 reads SGHNT; CDR2 reads YENEEA. This CDR3 contains 12 residues. The CDR3 is CASGGASNEQFF. In DNA form, the CDR3 reads TGTGCCAGCGGGGGGGCCTCTAATGAGCAGTTCTTC.